This TCR beta chain was retrieved from a study of blood T cell repertoires in COVID-19. In the study overall: COVID-19 samples, acute and convalescent, were from the United States, Italy and Spain. PBMCs, B-cell-depleted T cells, or T cells were the source of the cDNA or gDNA that made up the material.

CDR1 is LNHDA and CDR2 is SQIVND in the germline V gene (reference sequence). With 0 bases removed from V and 2 bases from J, the gap between germline ends came to 14 bases. This CDR3 region has 17 residues. This clone was counted ten times or more. Per the original data handling: Reference gene primer amplification yielded estimated nucleated cell counts. Only in-frame clones appear in the TCRdb table, and some are missing; sequencing was by immunoSEQ multiplex PCR. Clonal size and the V and J genes are those of that table, whereas D and trimming came from the DNA. The table records around 230,000 clones, 83% of them present only once.

Sequencing was done on a sample of peripheral blood. This chain uses TRBV19 with TRBJ2-1; D remains ambiguous. This sequence was found in a woman in her forties or fifties with acute or convalescent COVID-19. The CDR3 reads CASSIDFASAAYNEQFF. The CDR3 DNA follows: TGTGCCAGTAGTATAGATTTCGCTTCGGCGGCCTACAATGAGCAGTTCTTC.